Each of the 20 T cell receptor beta chains below was sequenced from the same sample in a study of blood T cell repertoires in COVID-19. TCRdb's copy holds only in-frame clones and misses some; the assay was immunoSEQ multiplex PCR. There are over 150,000 clones in the sample; around 83% occur only once, and 8.3% lies in the top ten. The sample taken for sequencing was peripheral blood. The receptors stem from a woman in her sixties with COVID-19, enrolled during active disease.

The V and J genes are TRBV29-1 and TRBJ2-1; 7 bases align to TRBD2. The length of the CDR3 is 14 residues. The V gene's germline CDR1 is SQVTM and CDR2 ANQGSEA. V lost 6 bases to trimming and J lost 0 bases; unmatched junction nucleotides: 5. The CDR3 bases are TGCAGCGTGGCGGGAGAAGGCTCCTACAATGAGCAGTTCTTC. Translation: CSVAGEGSYNEQFF.

The chain uses TRBV30 and TRBJ1-2, with D possibly being TRBD1 (6 bases). The CDR3 totals 15 residues. Trimming removed 1 base at V and 3 bases at J, with 15 bases between. Germline V lookup: CDR1 GTSNPN, CDR2 SVGIG (reference sequence). Here the CDR3 DNA reads TGTGCCTGGAGTGGGTCAACAGGGCGGGACTATGGCTACACCTTC. This codes for CAWSGSTGRDYGYTF.

The CDR3 is CATATGSGQPQHF. Written as DNA, the CDR3 is TGTGCCACCGCGACCGGTAGCGGTCAGCCCCAGCATTTT. V is TRBV19 and J is TRBJ1-5, with D hard to call. Trimming shortened V by 10 bases and J by 6 bases, and 16 bases separated the two germline ends. In germline, CDR1 is LNHDA, CDR2 SQIVND (reference sequence). This CDR3 is built from 13 residues. Together with reference TRBV19 and TRBJ1-5, the CDR3 gives the full variable domain: DGGITQSPKYLFRKEGQNVTLSCEQNLNHDAMYWYRQDPGQGLRLIYYSQIVNDFQKGDIAEGYSVSREKKESFPLTVTSAQKNPTAFYLCATATGSGQPQHFGDGTRLSIL.

The genes are TRBV7-3 and TRBJ2-1, with D maybe TRBD1 (5 bases). V lost 2 bases and J lost 6, with 11 bases in between. The CDR3 is 14 amino acids. CDR1 and CDR2 (germline): SGHTA, FQGTGA. CDR3 sequence reads: CASSLEAGRNEQFF. The CDR3 DNA is TGTGCCAGCAGCTTAGAGGCAGGGCGCAATGAGCAGTTCTTC.

The rearrangement uses TRBV3-1 (or the pseudogene TRBV3-2) and TRBJ1-3; D remains unclear. This CDR3 is 13 amino acids long. V was pared by 5 bases and J by 0 bases, with 5 bases between. Germline values: CDR1 LGHDT, CDR2 YNNKEL (reference sequence). CDR3 sequence: CASSFNSGNTIYF. For the CDR3, the DNA is TGTGCCAGCAGCTTCAACTCTGGAAACACCATATATTTT.

V gene TRBV28 combines with J gene TRBJ1-5, with 7 bases aligning to TRBD1. The CDR3 contains 15 residues. Trimming took 6 bases from V and 4 from J; bases not matched to a gene: 9. CDR1 and CDR2 (germline): MDHEN, SYDVKM. CDR3 in DNA: TGTGCCAGCAGCCGCACAGGGGTGGGTAATCAGCCCCAGCATTTT. Its translation is CASSRTGVGNQPQHF. Full variable domain (remainder filled in from reference TRBV28 and TRBJ1-5): DVKVTQSSRYLVKRTGEKVFLECVQDMDHENMFWYRQDPGLGLRLIYFSYDVKMKEKGDIPEGYSVSREKKERFSLILESASTNQTSMYLCASSRTGVGNQPQHFGDGTRLSIL.

This chain uses TRBV19 with TRBJ2-1; 11 bases line up with TRBD2. Trimming cost V 8 bases and J 9 bases; bases outside gene matches: 12. The CDR3 is made up of 15 amino acids. Germline assignment: CDR1 LNHDA and CDR2 SQIVND (reference sequence). The CDR3 bases are TGTGCCAGTGTTTCCGGGACTAGCGGTCGCAGTGAGCAGTTCTTC. The encoded protein is CASVSGTSGRSEQFF. The entire variable domain, with the rest obtained from reference TRBV19 and TRBJ2-1, is as follows: DGGITQSPKYLFRKEGQNVTLSCEQNLNHDAMYWYRQDPGQGLRLIYYSQIVNDFQKGDIAEGYSVSREKKESFPLTVTSAQKNPTAFYLCASVSGTSGRSEQFFGPGTRLTVL.

The V gene is TRBV19, the J gene TRBJ2-7, with TRBD2 identical over 9 bases. The V gene's germline CDR1 is LNHDA and CDR2 SQIVND (reference sequence). V lost 5 bases, J lost 5 bases, and 4 bases stayed unmatched. This CDR3 contains 13 residues. CDR3 sequence (DNA): TGTGCCAGTAGTTTTAGCGGGGGCAACGAGCAGTACGTC. Translating gives CASSFSGGNEQYV.

The chain couples TRBV12-3 or TRBV12-4 to TRBJ1-4; no clear D. V was shortened by 4 bases and J by 6 bases, with 9 bases between the two germline ends. The CDR3 extends over 13 amino acids. DNA for the CDR3: TGTGCCAGCAGTTGGGCAGGATATGAAAAACTGTTTTTT. Its protein is CASSWAGYEKLFF.

V gene TRBV6-5 combines with J gene TRBJ2-5; no clear D gene. Trimming stripped 5 bases from V and 4 bases from J, with 8 bases between. Germline lookup yields CDR1 MNHEY and CDR2 SVGAGI. CDR3 size: 12 residues. The CDR3: CASSLTRETQYF. Here the CDR3 DNA reads TGTGCCAGCAGTCTGACACGAGAGACCCAGTACTTC.

V is TRBV6-6 and J is TRBJ1-1, with D tentatively TRBD1 (5 bases). This CDR3 has 14 amino acids. Germline V gives CDR1 MNHNY, CDR2 SVGAGI (reference sequence). Between the trimmed V and J ends, which lost 2 bases and 3 bases, there was a span of 10 bases. CDR3 region: CASSYPGLDTEAFF. CDR3 DNA: TGTGCCAGCAGTTACCCAGGGTTGGACACTGAAGCTTTCTTT.

The chain is built from TRBV15 and TRBJ2-1; 7 bases are shared with TRBD2. The CDR3 is 16 residues long. J gave up 7 bases and V 4 bases, and 13 bases lay outside the gene matches. CDR1 and CDR2 from the germline V gene are LNHNV and YYDKDF (reference sequence). CDR3: CATSIGSGRGVNEQFF. The CDR3 nucleotides read TGTGCCACCAGCATTGGATCGGGACGGGGGGTTAATGAGCAGTTCTTC.

V usage is TRBV2 and J usage is TRBJ2-3, with a tentative D call TRBD1 (5 bases). Trimming removed 6 bases from V and 0 bases from J, with 7 bases in between. Germline-derived CDR1 and CDR2 are SNHLY and FYNNEI. CDR3 size: 13 residues. The CDR3 spells CASRTDSTDTQYF. Written as DNA, the CDR3 is TGTGCCAGCAGGACAGATAGCACAGATACGCAGTATTTT.

The V and J genes are TRBV19 and TRBJ1-5; TRBD1 agrees at 11 bases. The CDR3 consists of 16 residues. Germline CDR1 is LNHDA and CDR2 is SQIVND (reference sequence). V lost 3 bases to trimming and J lost 3 bases; unmatched junction nucleotides: 4. The CDR3 loop reads CASSIQDRGPNQPQHF. The CDR3 nucleotides read TGTGCCAGTAGTATCCAGGACAGGGGGCCCAATCAGCCCCAGCATTTT.

V usage is TRBV27 and J usage is TRBJ1-5; tentatively, D is TRBD1 (5 bases). Germline V CDR1 and CDR2: MNHEY, SMNVEV (reference sequence). The CDR3 covers 16 residues. V lost 5 bases, J lost 1 base, and 15 bases lay in between. In DNA form, the CDR3 reads TGTGCCAGCAGTCCGGGACTCAGCGGGAGCAATCAGCCCCAGCATTTT. Protein: CASSPGLSGSNQPQHF.

The chain is built from TRBV5-6 and TRBJ2-4, with D maybe TRBD1 (6 bases). The germline V gene encodes CDR1 SGHDT and CDR2 YYEEEE. The CDR3 is made up of 17 amino acids. Deletions cut 2 bases from V and 0 bases from J, with 15 bases between. The CDR3 loop is CASSLSQLRGAKNIQYF. The CDR3 nucleotides are TGTGCCAGCAGCTTATCCCAACTCAGGGGAGCCAAAAACATTCAGTACTTC.

The chain links TRBV30 to TRBJ1-3; D might be TRBD1 (6 bases). CDR3 length equals 15 residues. Trimming took off 3 bases at V and 2 bases at J, with 14 bases between the two ends. In germline, CDR1 is GTSNPN, CDR2 SVGIG (reference sequence). This CDR3 is CAWRADRNAGNTIYF. Written as DNA, the CDR3 is TGTGCCTGGAGGGCAGACAGGAACGCTGGAAACACCATATATTTT.

The CDR3 DNA is TGTGCCAGCTCACCGAGGGTTCCTGAAGCTTTCTTT. Translated: CASSPRVPEAFF. The gene calls are TRBV18 and TRBJ1-1; D gene unclear. The CDR3 totals 12 residues. Looked up from germline, CDR1 is KGHSH and CDR2 is LQKENI. The V end was cut by 3 bases, the J end by 6 bases, with 8 bases between.

The chain recombines TRBV2 with TRBJ2-3; 8 nucleotides match TRBD2. Germline V lookup: CDR1 SNHLY, CDR2 FYNNEI. This CDR3 spans 19 amino acids. V was clipped by 6 bases and J by 2 bases; unmatched bases: 19. In DNA, the CDR3 is TGTGCCAGCAGGACATCGGGCGGGGGGACGGGTTCGGTCACAGATACGCAGTATTTT. Protein sequence: CASRTSGGGTGSVTDTQYF.

The CDR3 DNA reads TGTGCCAGCAGCTTCTCTCCTGAAAGCGGGACAAACTTCGGAAACACCATATATTTT. Translating it yields CASSFSPESGTNFGNTIYF. V and J are TRBV9 and TRBJ1-3; perhaps TRBD1 as D (6 bases). The CDR3 is 19 residues long. Germline V lookup: CDR1 SGDLS, CDR2 YYNGEE. Deletions cut 4 bases from V and 4 bases from J, with 27 bases between.